These T cell receptor beta chains were read from a single sample in a study of blood T cell repertoires in COVID-19. This table comes from immunoSEQ multiplex PCR, and its TCRdb copy is limited to in-frame clones, with some not included. In the table there are 35,000 to 40,000 clones, 87% of which are singletons. Sequences were obtained from peripheral blood. These receptors all come from a man between 60 and 75 years old with COVID-19, enrolled during active disease. Each CDR3 is given with its conserved first and last residue. Each record gives: V gene, CDR3 protein.

TRBV28	CASSKTGGNEKLFF
TRBV27	CASSRSRLTGGIYNSPLHF
TRBV28	CASSISRRVEKLFF
TRBV28	CACGGGLTDTQYF
TRBV12-3/TRBV12-4	CASTGTAQPQHF
TRBV28	CAAGGTNRATGPGELFF
TRBV10-1	CASSESELEQFF
TRBV12-3/TRBV12-4	CASSLGPLGYTF
TRBV6-5	CASRFDRLNTEAFF
TRBV5-8	CASSLGAGTGDEQYF
TRBV7-2	CASSLMDSDEQFF
TRBV2	CASAERKADTQYF
TRBV3-1/TRBV3-2	CASSSLGGPYTDTQYF
TRBV29-1	CSAHSGSGVNIQYF
TRBV19	CATALGGTDTQYF
TRBV5-1	CASSLGPSSGNTIYF
TRBV27	CASSRGQGGNSPLHF
TRBV6-1	CASSEALGQGGYEQYF
TRBV18	CASSPMGQGTGAYEQYF
TRBV7-2	CASSLTFSGNTIYF
TRBV7-2	CASSLLGQGGNQPQHF
TRBV6-5	CASSLTSGRPDTQYF
TRBV9	CASSVGDYSNQPQHF
TRBV27	CASSLDGGSYNSPLHF
TRBV7-9	CASILDKATAEAFF
TRBV5-1	CASSLPGYEQYF
TRBV20-1	CSASGPDLQETQYF
TRBV5-4	CASSPGQPNSPLHF
TRBV29-1	CSGLISGNTIYF
TRBV6-4	CASSDGTSTDTQYF
TRBV5-1	CASSQQLQGITSGNTIYF
TRBV9	CASSVEGASGTYEQYF
TRBV30	CAWRSLGQDLNTIYF
TRBV7-6	CASSPNLDRGYSYGYTF
TRBV3-1/TRBV3-2	CASSHRGQVHAGELFF
TRBV7-9	CASRLSSGNTIYF
TRBV6-5	CASNHRDRVNTEAFF